The TCR beta chain described here comes from a study of human T cells and chemical hapten exposure. In the study overall: Diphenylcyclopropenone was applied weekly to patients' scalps across the approximately 25-week study. Broader study findings: Because all patients had alopecia, their immune responses might differ from healthy ones. Patch test scores rose with PT1 expanded TCR counts, a positive correlation.

TCRdb re-analysed the RACE reads in MiXCR, keeping a single row per CDR3 protein. The sample shows 95,000 to 100,000 distinct CDR3 sequences, under 15% of them seen only once. The CDR3 spans 10 residues. V was trimmed by 5 bases and J by 10 bases, leaving 11 bases between them. Looked up from germline, CDR1 is SQVTM and CDR2 is ANQGSEA. Time point denoted: patch test 1, 2 weeks after DPC sensitization. Treatment denoted: therapeutic diphenylcyclopropenone sensitization with weekly scalp DPC. This clonotype was found a few times. What it binds is not known. This TCR was sampled from a middle-aged woman with alopecia areata. Some clones in this sample may be carry-over from other donors' samples. The material was whole blood, obtained in connection with sensitization to the hapten diphenylcyclopropenone (DPC). The rearrangement uses TRBV29-1 and TRBJ1-1; D remains unclear. The CDR3 protein is CSVYDGRAFF. The CDR3 coding sequence is TGCAGCGTTTACGACGGTCGAGCTTTCTTT.